The source of this T cell receptor beta chain is a study of cytomegalovirus exposure and HLA in healthy donors. CDR3 size: 14 residues. The V end lost 4 bases, the J end lost 3 bases, and 9 bases lay between the germline ends. Germline CDR1 MNHEY, CDR2 SVGAGI. Profiling relied on immunoSEQ multiplex PCR, and the TCRdb table lists in-frame clones only, not all of them. The sample yields 100,000 to 150,000 clones, roughly 93% seen once. The gene calls are TRBV6-5 and TRBJ2-2; tentative D call: TRBD1 (6 bases). Sequencing was carried out using PBMCs. This clonotype originated in a woman aged 18 to 35 in good health and CMV-seronegative. CDR3 region: CASSSTGYTGELFF. The CDR3 DNA reads as TGTGCCAGCAGTTCGACAGGATACACCGGGGAGCTGTTTTTT.